This T cell receptor (beta chain) was documented in a study of blood T cell repertoires in COVID-19. The table lists this clone with a count of one. TCRdb's table, derived via immunoSEQ multiplex PCR, lists solely in-frame clones and lacks some. Here the sample spans some 64,000 clones, roughly 84% being singletons. Germline CDR1 reads MDHEN; CDR2 reads SYDVKM. CDR3 size: 15 residues. J was trimmed by 6 bases and V by 6 bases; bases with no gene match: 10. The receptor's source is a man in his 70s with acute or convalescent COVID-19. The sequencing input was peripheral blood. The chain couples TRBV28 to TRBJ1-5; 8 bases are a match to TRBD1. The CDR3: CASRTSGTGIQPQHF. The CDR3 DNA reads as TGTGCCAGCAGGACTTCCGGGACAGGAATTCAGCCCCAGCATTTT.